Listed below are T cell receptor beta chains from one sample, sequenced in a study of blood T cells in healthy people across ages. TCRdb reanalysed the 5' RACE reads using MiXCR and keeps one entry per CDR3 protein. The repertoire includes about 1.4 million distinct CDR3 sequences, approximately 63% of them detected once, and approximately 7% sits in the top ten. Sequencing was done on a sample of blood. The receptors shown here come from a man younger than 35 in good health. Each CDR3 is given with its conserved first and last residue. D genes are given only for firm matches. For some rows the clone size is stated as once, few or many, or as a class when expanded; others skip it.

TRBD1	-	TRBJ2-7	TRBV4-3	TGCGCCAGCAGCCGGTCTTACCACGGGGACAGTTACTACGAGCAGTACTTC	CASSRSYHGDSYYEQYF
-	many	TRBJ2-1	TRBV7-2	TGTGCCAGCAGCTTAGCCTACAATGAGCAGTTCTTC	CASSLAYNEQFF
-	-	TRBJ1-5	TRBV10-2	TGCGCCAGCAGTGAGGAGCGGATCGGGGGAAATCAGCCCCAGCATTTT	CASSEERIGGNQPQHF
TRBD2	-	TRBJ2-1	TRBV4-3	TGCGCCAGCAGCCAAGATCAGGCTAGCGGGGGGTCGAAAGAGCAGTTCTTC	CASSQDQASGGSKEQFF
-	-	TRBJ2-7	TRBV21-1	TGTGCCAGCAGCAAAATCCGGACACCAGAAATCTCCTACGAGCAGTACTTC	CASSKIRTPEISYEQYF
-	-	TRBJ1-2	TRBV4-1	TGCGCCAGCAGCCTCCCCGGCGGACAACCCAAAGAGGGCTACACCTTC	CASSLPGGQPKEGYTF
TRBD1	few	TRBJ1-2	TRBV7-2	TGTGCCAGCAGCCGCGGACAGGGGGAGAATGGCTACACCTTC	CASSRGQGENGYTF
-	-	TRBJ2-1	TRBV20-1	TGCAGTGCCGATGTCATCGCAGGGTTGATAAATAATGAGCAGTTCTTC	CSADVIAGLINNEQFF
-	-	TRBJ1-2	TRBV15	TGTGCCACCAGCGGACAAACAGGGGGCTACACCTTC	CATSGQTGGYTF
-	-	TRBJ1-6	TRBV28	TGTGCCAGCAGCCAACGCTCACAGGACCATAATTCACCCCTCCACTTT	CASSQRSQDHNSPLHF
-	few	TRBJ2-1	TRBV20-1	TGCAGTGCTAGAGAGCTCAATGAGCAGTTCTTC	CSARELNEQFF
-	-	TRBJ2-3	TRBV7-2	TGTGCCAGCAGCCCCCAGAGGGGACGCACAGATACGCAGTATTTT	CASSPQRGRTDTQYF
-	-	TRBJ1-1	TRBV21-1	TGTGCCAGCAGCAAAGCCTCTTCTAAGGGGCAGCCACCGGCTTTCTTT	CASSKASSKGQPPAFF
-	-	TRBJ2-1	TRBV20-1	TGCAGTGCTAGATCGGCATGGGCCAATGAGCAGTTCTTC	CSARSAWANEQFF
-	-	TRBJ2-1	TRBV4-1	TGCGCCAGCAGCCAACGTAAGGGTAACGAGCAGTTCTTC	CASSQRKGNEQFF
-	-	TRBJ2-3	TRBV10-1	TGCGCCAGCAGCGATCGACAGCCACCGGCTCCAGATACGCAGTATTTT	CASSDRQPPAPDTQYF
-	once	TRBJ1-5	TRBV4-2	TGTGCCAGCAGCCAAGGGAGGGGTCGGCATCAGCCCCAGCATTTT	CASSQGRGRHQPQHF
-	-	TRBJ2-1	TRBV5-1	TGCGCCAGCAGCCCCCGTACCCCTAGCTCCTACAATGAGCAGTTCTTC	CASSPRTPSSYNEQFF
TRBD2	-	TRBJ2-1	TRBV7-2	TGTGCCAGCAGCCCCGGGACTAGCGTAAACAATGAGCAGTTCTTC	CASSPGTSVNNEQFF
-	-	TRBJ2-7	TRBV7-2	TGTGCCAGCAGCACCTGGGACGCTCTCGGAACCTACGAGCAGTACTTC	CASSTWDALGTYEQYF
TRBD1	-	TRBJ1-2	TRBV4-2	TGTGCCAGCAGCCACGCCCAGGGACAGGGCGAAGCTAACTATGGCTACACCTTC	CASSHAQGQGEANYGYTF
-	-	TRBJ1-2	TRBV20-1	TGCAGTGCTAAAGACACCTCCTATGGCTACACCTTC	CSAKDTSYGYTF
-	-	TRBJ2-5	TRBV20-1	TGCAGTGCTAGAGATTCCGGTGGCGGGGGCCCGCCGAATTACCAAGAGACCCAGTACTTC	CSARDSGGGGPPNYQETQYF
-	-	TRBJ1-6	TRBV7-2	TGTGCCAGCAGCTTAGGGGGGGGCTCCTATAAGTCACCCCTCCACTTT	CASSLGGGSYKSPLHF
TRBD1	-	TRBJ2-1	TRBV7-2	TGTGCCAGCAGCACCCGGACAGGGATGTCAGCTGAGCAGTTCTTC	CASSTRTGMSAEQFF
TRBD1	-	TRBJ2-7	TRBV6-5	TGTGCCAGCAGTTCAGGGACAGGGGGATCCTACGAGCAGCACTTC	CASSSGTGGSYEQHF
-	-	TRBJ1-1	TRBV29-1	TGCAGCGTTGAAGACATGGGTGGACAGCAGAACACTGAAGCTTTCTTT	CSVEDMGGQQNTEAFF
TRBD2	many	TRBJ2-1	TRBV27	TGTGCCAGCAGCCTTAGCGGGAGCTCCTACAATGAGCAGTTCTTC	CASSLSGSSYNEQFF
-	few	TRBJ2-7	TRBV29-1	TGCAGCGTCACCACAGGGAACAGCGAGCAGTACTTC	CSVTTGNSEQYF
-	-	TRBJ1-5	TRBV12-3/TRBV12-4	TGTGCCAGCAGTGTTTCGCTTAGCAATCAGCCCCAGCATTTT	CASSVSLSNQPQHF
-	few	TRBJ2-1	TRBV20-1	TGCAGTGCTAGGGACGGAACTTACAATGAGCAGTTCTTC	CSARDGTYNEQFF
TRBD2	-	TRBJ2-1	TRBV10-3	TGTGCCATCAGGGGGGGGACTGGCAATGAGCAGTTCTTC	CAIRGGTGNEQFF
-	few	TRBJ2-7	TRBV9	TGTGCCAGCAGCGTAGACCAGACGTACGAGCAGTACTTC	CASSVDQTYEQYF
-	few	TRBJ2-7	TRBV6-5	TGTGCCAGACCAGGCCGAAACTCCTACGAGCAGTACTTC	CARPGRNSYEQYF
TRBD1	once	TRBJ2-1	TRBV10-3	TGTGCCATCAGTGAGGGACAGGGACACAATGAGCAGTTCTTC	CAISEGQGHNEQFF
TRBD2	-	TRBJ2-1	TRBV2	TGTGCCAGCAGTGGGAAGACTAGCGGGAGCTACAATGAGCAGTTCTTC	CASSGKTSGSYNEQFF
TRBD2	-	TRBJ2-7	TRBV7-9	TGTGCCAGCAGCACCCTAGCGGGGTCCTACAATGAGCAGTACTTC	CASSTLAGSYNEQYF
TRBD2	few	TRBJ2-1	TRBV3-1	TGTGCCACCAGCGGGGGCGCTGAGCAGTTCTTC	CATSGGAEQFF
-	-	TRBJ2-7	TRBV7-9	TGTGCCAGCAGCTTAGTCGAGACAGCATACGATCAGTACTTC	CASSLVETAYDQYF
-	-	TRBJ2-7	TRBV27	TGTGCCAGCAAAGATGGACACTCCGAGCAGTACTTC	CASKDGHSEQYF
TRBD1	few	TRBJ1-2	TRBV27	TGTGCCAGCAGTTCGACAGGGGGCCTCTATGGCTACACCTTC	CASSSTGGLYGYTF
-	-	TRBJ2-2	TRBV19	TGTGCCAGTACAAAACAGGGCACCGGGGAGCTGTTTTTT	CASTKQGTGELFF
-	-	TRBJ1-1	TRBV6-2/TRBV6-3	TGTGCCAGCAGCTCCCGTGGGGGGGAGGCTGAAGCTTTCTTT	CASSSRGGEAEAFF